The next 5 T cell receptor beta chains were all read from a single sample in a study of blood T cell repertoires in COVID-19. The repertoire was sequenced with immunoSEQ multiplex PCR; TCRdb's copy has only in-frame clones and lacks some. The sample lists around 68,000 clones; approximately 89% were seen once. Sequencing was performed on peripheral blood. These receptor sequences come from a man aged 50-60 years with active COVID-19.

The rearrangement uses TRBV4-1 and TRBJ1-2; a possible D gene is TRBD1 (5 bases). Germline CDR1 reads MGHRA; CDR2 reads YSYEKL. The CDR3 sequence is 16 residues long. V lost 5 bases and J 0 bases, leaving 16 bases between the germline ends. The chain's CDR3 is CASSFAPGPSNYGYTF. CDR3 DNA: TGCGCCAGCAGCTTTGCGCCAGGGCCATCTAACTATGGCTACACCTTC.

This chain uses TRBV9 with TRBJ2-3; 9 bases match TRBD2. This CDR3 has 15 residues. Trimming took 0 bases from V and 4 from J; bases not matched to a gene: 3. Germline CDR1 reads SGDLS; CDR2 reads YYNGEE. CDR3 in DNA: TGTGCCAGCAGCGTAGGCGGGGGGGCTTCAGATACGCAGTATTTT. This encodes CASSVGGGASDTQYF.

The chain joins TRBV4-1 to TRBJ2-7, with D possibly TRBD1 on 6 matching bases. The germline V gene has CDR1 MGHRA and CDR2 YSYEKL. The CDR3 spans 14 residues. The V end was cut by 6 bases, the J end by 2 bases, with 14 bases between. The DNA of the CDR3 is TGCGCCAGCAGGCAAAGGACAGAAGCCTACGAGCAGTACTTC. Translating gives CASRQRTEAYEQYF.

This clone has a single count. J is TRBJ1-2 and V is TRBV7-9, with 7 positions matching TRBD1. This CDR3 is 15 amino acids long. The V gene end was trimmed by 4 bases and the J gene end by 4 bases; junction bases not matched to a gene: 9. CDR1 SEHNR and CDR2 FQNEAQ come from the germline V gene (reference sequence). The CDR3 protein is CASSSGLPGGYGYTF. CDR3 bases: TGTGCCAGCAGCTCTGGGCTTCCAGGGGGCTATGGCTACACCTTC.

This rearrangement joins TRBV10-1 to TRBJ2-7; 7 bases match TRBD2. This CDR3 spans 15 amino acids. Germline CDR1 WNHNN, CDR2 SYGVQD (reference sequence). The junction had 13 bases not matched to a gene; V was cut back by 5 bases and J by 6 bases. CDR3 loop: CASSKSGAVPGEQYF. As DNA, the CDR3 is TGCGCCAGCAGTAAGAGCGGGGCGGTACCCGGCGAGCAGTACTTC.